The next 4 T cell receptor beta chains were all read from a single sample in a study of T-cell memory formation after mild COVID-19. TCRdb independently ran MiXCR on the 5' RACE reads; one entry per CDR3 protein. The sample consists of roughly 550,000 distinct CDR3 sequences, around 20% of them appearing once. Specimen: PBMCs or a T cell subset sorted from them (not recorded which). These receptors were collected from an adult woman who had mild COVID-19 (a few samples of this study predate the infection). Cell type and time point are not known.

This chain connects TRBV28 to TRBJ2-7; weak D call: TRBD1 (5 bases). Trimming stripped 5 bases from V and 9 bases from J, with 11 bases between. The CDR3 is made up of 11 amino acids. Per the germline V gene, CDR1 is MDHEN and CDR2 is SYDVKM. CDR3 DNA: TGTGCCAGCAGTGCCCTTAGGGGGCAGTACTTC. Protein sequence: CASSALRGQYF.

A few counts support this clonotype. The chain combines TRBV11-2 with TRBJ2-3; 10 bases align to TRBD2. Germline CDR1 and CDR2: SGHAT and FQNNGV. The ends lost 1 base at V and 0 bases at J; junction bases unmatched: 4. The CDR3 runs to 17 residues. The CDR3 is CASSLGQTSGSTDTQYF. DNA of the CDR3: TGTGCCAGCAGCTTAGGGCAGACTAGCGGGAGCACAGATACGCAGTATTTT.

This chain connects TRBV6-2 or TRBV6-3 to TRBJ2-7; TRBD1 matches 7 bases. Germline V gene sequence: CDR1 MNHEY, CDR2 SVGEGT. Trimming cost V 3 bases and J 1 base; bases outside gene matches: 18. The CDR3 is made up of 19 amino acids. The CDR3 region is CASSYLGQTLRTGSYEQYF. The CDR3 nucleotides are TGTGCCAGCAGTTATTTGGGACAGACCCTACGGACGGGGTCCTACGAGCAGTACTTC.

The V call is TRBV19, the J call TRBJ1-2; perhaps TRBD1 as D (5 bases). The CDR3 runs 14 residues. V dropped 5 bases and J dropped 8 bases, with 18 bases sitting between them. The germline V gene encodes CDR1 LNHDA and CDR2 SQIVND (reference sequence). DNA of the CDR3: TGTGCCAGTAGTCTTCGGCAGGGCCTTGGGGGCTACACCTTC. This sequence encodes CASSLRQGLGGYTF.